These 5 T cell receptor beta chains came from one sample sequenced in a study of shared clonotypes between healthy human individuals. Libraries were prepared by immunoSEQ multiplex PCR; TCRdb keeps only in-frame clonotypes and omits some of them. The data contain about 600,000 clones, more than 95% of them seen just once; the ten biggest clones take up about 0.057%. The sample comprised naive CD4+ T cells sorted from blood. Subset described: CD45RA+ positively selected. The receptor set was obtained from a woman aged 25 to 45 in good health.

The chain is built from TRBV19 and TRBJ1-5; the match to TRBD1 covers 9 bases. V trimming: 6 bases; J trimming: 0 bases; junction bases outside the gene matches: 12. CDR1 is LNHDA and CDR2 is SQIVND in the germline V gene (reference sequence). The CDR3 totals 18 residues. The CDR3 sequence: CASSPDRGTTSSNQPQHF. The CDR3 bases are TGTGCCAGTAGCCCCGACAGGGGGACTACTTCTAGCAATCAGCCCCAGCATTTT.

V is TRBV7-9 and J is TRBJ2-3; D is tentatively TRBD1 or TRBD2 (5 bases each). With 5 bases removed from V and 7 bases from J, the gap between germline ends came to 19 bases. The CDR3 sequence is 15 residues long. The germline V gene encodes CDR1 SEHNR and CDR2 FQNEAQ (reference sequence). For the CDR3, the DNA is TGTGCCAGCAGCCTCCGGGACCCTCGGGGAAATACGCAGTATTTT. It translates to CASSLRDPRGNTQYF.

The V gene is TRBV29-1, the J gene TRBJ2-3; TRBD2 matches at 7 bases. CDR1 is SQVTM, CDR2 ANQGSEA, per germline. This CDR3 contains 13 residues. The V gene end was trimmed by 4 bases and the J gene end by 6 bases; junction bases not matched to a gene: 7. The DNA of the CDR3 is TGCAGCGTTGCGGCTAGCGGAGGGGATACGCAGTATTTT. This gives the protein CSVAASGGDTQYF.

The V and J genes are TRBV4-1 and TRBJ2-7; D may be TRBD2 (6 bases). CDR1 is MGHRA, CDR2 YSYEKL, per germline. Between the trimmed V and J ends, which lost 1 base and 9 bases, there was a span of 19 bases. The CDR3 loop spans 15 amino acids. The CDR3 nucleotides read TGCGCCAGCAGCCAAGTTATGCTCGGGACCGGGGGGCAGTACTTC. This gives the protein CASSQVMLGTGGQYF.

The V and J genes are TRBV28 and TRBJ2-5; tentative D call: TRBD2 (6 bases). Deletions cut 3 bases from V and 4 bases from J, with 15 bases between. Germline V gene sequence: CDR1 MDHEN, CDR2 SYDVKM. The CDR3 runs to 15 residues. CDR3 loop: CASSFTGASRETQYF. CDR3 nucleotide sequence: TGTGCCAGCAGTTTTACGGGAGCTAGCCGAGAGACCCAGTACTTC. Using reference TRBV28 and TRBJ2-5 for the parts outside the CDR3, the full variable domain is DVKVTQSSRYLVKRTGEKVFLECVQDMDHENMFWYRQDPGLGLRLIYFSYDVKMKEKGDIPEGYSVSREKKERFSLILESASTNQTSMYLCASSFTGASRETQYFGPGTRLLVL.